This TCR beta chain was profiled in a study of CD8+ T cells in alopecia areata. Looking at the study overall: Administration of oral tofacitinib to treated patients was at 5 to 10 mg twice daily. Findings of the study overall: Between patients, shared TCR sequences were less clear than in mice. This was possibly due in part to HLA diversity in the patient population. Lesional scalp, especially alopecia totalis/universalis, showed higher clonality than normal scalp.

Regarding treatment: oral pan-JAK inhibitor, 5-10 mg twice daily. Peripheral blood, together with lesional scalp punch biopsies, was collected from alopecia areata patients. RNA extraction was followed by reverse transcription into cDNA, which acted as the sequencing template. Clones were sequenced by immunoSEQ multiplex PCR, and TCRdb holds only the in-frame ones, with some missing. The sample carries about 280,000 clones, 58% recorded once. As regards this clone: Its specificity is not known.

The clonotype comes from a human donor with alopecia areata. The material sequenced was CD4+ T cells sorted from blood, taken at week 24, from a patient treated with tofacitinib.

In nucleotides, the CDR3 is TGTGCCATGCAGGAGGACAGGTTGAATGAGCAGTTCTTC. Residues: CAMQEDRLNEQFF. The rearrangement joins TRBV10-3 to TRBJ2-1, with TRBD1 identical over 7 bases. With V trimmed by 9 bases and J by 7 bases, 9 bases remained unmatched. CDR3 length equals 13 residues. Looked up from germline, CDR1 is ENHRY and CDR2 is SYGVKD.